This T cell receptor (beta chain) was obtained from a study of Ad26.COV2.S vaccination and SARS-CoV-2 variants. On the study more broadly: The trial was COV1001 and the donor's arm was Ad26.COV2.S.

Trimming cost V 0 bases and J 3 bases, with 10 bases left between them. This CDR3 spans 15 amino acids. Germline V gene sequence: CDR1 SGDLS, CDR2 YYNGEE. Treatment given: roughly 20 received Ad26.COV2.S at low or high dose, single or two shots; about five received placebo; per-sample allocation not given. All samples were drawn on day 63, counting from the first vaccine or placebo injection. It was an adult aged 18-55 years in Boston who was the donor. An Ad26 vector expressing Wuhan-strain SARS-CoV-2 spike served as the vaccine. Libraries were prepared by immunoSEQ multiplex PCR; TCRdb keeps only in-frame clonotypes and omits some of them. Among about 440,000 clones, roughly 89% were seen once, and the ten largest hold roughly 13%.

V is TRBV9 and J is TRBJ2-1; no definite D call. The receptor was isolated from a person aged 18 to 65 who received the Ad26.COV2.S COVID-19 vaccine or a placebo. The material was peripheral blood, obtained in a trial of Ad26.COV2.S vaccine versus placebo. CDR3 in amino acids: CASSVGQNGYNEQFF. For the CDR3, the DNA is TGTGCCAGCAGCGTAGGGCAGAATGGCTACAATGAGCAGTTCTTC.